Below are 25 T cell receptor beta chains sequenced from a single sample in a study of shared clonotypes between healthy human individuals. Method: immunoSEQ multiplex PCR; TCRdb's copy keeps in-frame clones and lacks some. This sample has 2 million to 3 million clones, with roughly 93% found just once. The specimen was naive CD4+ T cells from PBMCs. The sample's subset: CD45RA+ positively selected. All receptors derive from a man aged 18 to 29 in good health. Some clones in this sample may be carry-over from other donors' samples.

The chain has TRBV2 and TRBJ1-2; TRBD1 matches 7 bases. This CDR3 region has 13 residues. With V trimmed by 6 bases and J by 4 bases, 5 bases remained unmatched. Germline V gives CDR1 SNHLY, CDR2 FYNNEI. The CDR3 loop is CASSDRAGYGYTF. The DNA for the CDR3 is TGTGCCAGCAGCGACAGGGCCGGCTATGGCTACACCTTC.

The V call is TRBV19, the J call TRBJ1-5, with a possible D match to TRBD1 (6 bases). The CDR3 contains 16 residues. V gave up 11 bases and J gave up 3 bases, with 23 bases separating them. Germline V lookup: CDR1 LNHDA, CDR2 SQIVND (reference sequence). Here the CDR3 reads CACHGDTQIPNQPQHF. Written as DNA, the CDR3 is TGTGCCTGTCACGGGGACACTCAAATCCCCAATCAGCCCCAGCATTTT.

The chain combines TRBV28 with TRBJ2-5, with D possibly being TRBD1 (6 bases). With the DNA end fitting TRBJ2-7 better, the J assignment may be wrong. Germline V gene sequence: CDR1 MDHEN, CDR2 SYDVKM. The CDR3 has 14 residues. CDR3 DNA sequence: TGTGCCAGCCACTTAGGTGGGGGCGCTTACGAGCAGTACTTC. This gives the protein CASHLGGGAYEQYF.

The V and J genes are TRBV7-3 and TRBJ2-1, with unresolved D. V lost 1 base and J 4 bases, leaving 11 bases between the germline ends. CDR1 and CDR2 from the germline V gene are SGHTA and FQGTGA. This CDR3 contains 15 residues. The CDR3: CASSLMVAIYNEQFF. The CDR3 DNA reads as TGTGCCAGCAGCTTAATGGTAGCCATTTACAATGAGCAGTTCTTC.

V gene TRBV6-5 combines with J gene TRBJ1-4, with 8 bases that match TRBD1. V was clipped by 5 bases and J by 8 bases; unmatched bases: 4. The CDR3 loop spans 13 amino acids. The germline V gene has CDR1 MNHEY and CDR2 SVGAGI. CDR3 in amino acids: CASSQTGDEKLFF. In DNA, the CDR3 is TGTGCCAGCAGTCAGACAGGGGACGAAAAACTGTTTTTT.

CDR3 sequence: CATRRTAPEPFF. As DNA, the CDR3 is TGTGCCACCCGAAGGACGGCCCCGGAACCTTTCTTT. The chain couples TRBV28 to TRBJ1-1; D is uncertain. V dropped 10 bases and J dropped 12 bases, with 21 bases sitting between them. The CDR3 covers 12 residues. Germline values: CDR1 MDHEN, CDR2 SYDVKM.

The J gene is TRBJ2-1, the V gene TRBV7-3; D not resolved. Trimming shortened V by 4 bases and J by 7 bases, and 5 bases separated the two germline ends. Germline V lookup: CDR1 SGHTA, CDR2 FQGTGA. The CDR3 consists of 11 residues. CDR3 sequence reads: CASSSTNEQFF. In DNA, the CDR3 is TGTGCCAGCAGCTCTACTAATGAGCAGTTCTTC.

CDR3 DNA sequence: TGTGCCAGCAGCTTGTGGGAAACAGATACGCAGTATTTT. This translates into CASSLWETDTQYF. The chain joins TRBV5-8 to TRBJ2-3; D ambiguous. Deletions cut 1 base from V and 3 bases from J, with 6 bases between. Germline CDR1 reads SGHTS; CDR2 reads YDEGEE. The CDR3 contains 13 residues.

This chain's CDR3 is CAISEEGRHLGYTF. CDR3 DNA sequence: TGTGCCATCAGTGAGGAAGGCAGGCACCTTGGCTACACCTTC. The chain recombines TRBV10-3 with TRBJ1-2; no firm D call. V was pared by 2 bases and J by 7 bases, with 14 bases between. This CDR3 spans 14 amino acids. Looked up from germline, CDR1 is ENHRY and CDR2 is SYGVKD.

The gene calls are TRBV28 and TRBJ1-5; TRBD1 is a possible D gene (5 bases). The germline CDR1 and CDR2 sequences are MDHEN and SYDVKM. The CDR3 has 14 residues. Trimming left V 6 bases short and J 2 bases short, with 11 bases between. As DNA, the CDR3 is TGTGCCAGCAGAAATCAGGGTGGCAATCAGCCCCAGCATTTT. This translates into CASRNQGGNQPQHF.

This CDR3 is CASSPRLGLAKNIQYF. The CDR3 DNA sequence: TGTGCCAGCAGTCCCCGGTTGGGCCTAGCCAAAAACATTCAGTACTTC. This chain uses TRBV28 with TRBJ2-4; the D is unclear. The V gene lost 5 bases and the J gene lost 0 bases, with 14 bases spanning the gap. The CDR3 is 16 amino acids. Germline V CDR1 and CDR2: MDHEN, SYDVKM.

This chain links TRBV5-4 with TRBJ1-1, with D possibly TRBD1 on 5 matching bases. The CDR3 extends over 16 amino acids. V was cut by 2 bases and J by 0 bases, with 14 bases left in between. Germline CDR1 SGHNT, CDR2 YYREEE (reference sequence). The CDR3 region is CASSFVVGGMNTEAFF. In nucleotides, the CDR3 is TGTGCCAGCAGCTTCGTGGTCGGGGGAATGAACACTGAAGCTTTCTTT.

This clone was observed once. The J gene is TRBJ2-1, the V gene TRBV5-4; D is possibly TRBD1 (5 bases). V lost 2 bases and J 3 bases, leaving 15 bases between the germline ends. Germline lookup yields CDR1 SGHNT and CDR2 YYREEE (reference sequence). The CDR3 sequence is 16 residues long. CDR3: CASSFLPDTDYNEQFF. DNA of the CDR3: TGTGCCAGCAGCTTCCTCCCGGACACTGACTACAATGAGCAGTTCTTC. Using reference TRBV5-4 and TRBJ2-1 for the parts outside the CDR3, the full variable domain is ETGVTQSPTHLIKTRGQQVTLRCSSQSGHNTVSWYQQALGQGPQFIFQYYREEENGRGNFPPRFSGLQFPNYSSELNVNALELDDSALYLCASSFLPDTDYNEQFFGPGTRLTVL.

As concerns this clone: This CDR3 is also generated by other DNA sequences in the sample. The V gene is TRBV4-3, the J gene TRBJ2-7, with 11 bases identical to TRBD2. The CDR3 is made up of 15 amino acids. From germline, CDR1 is LGHNA and CDR2 YSLEER. The V segment lost 1 base and the J segment 1 base; nucleotides outside the gene matches: 0. The CDR3 DNA reads as TGCGCCAGCAGCCAAGGACTAGCGGGGTCCTACGAGCAGTACTTC. Protein product: CASSQGLAGSYEQYF.

The chain couples TRBV25-1 to TRBJ1-6; D is uncertain. The CDR3 has 13 amino acids. Germline-derived CDR1 and CDR2 are MGHDK and SYGVNS. V gave up 5 bases and J gave up 0 bases, with 2 bases separating them. This CDR3 is CASSNSYNSPLHF. The CDR3 DNA sequence: TGTGCCAGCAGTAACTCCTATAATTCACCCCTCCACTTT.

J is TRBJ2-2 and V is TRBV11-2; TRBD2 aligns across 10 bases. This CDR3 is 16 amino acids long. Germline-derived CDR1 and CDR2 are SGHAT and FQNNGV. Trimming at V came to 8 bases and at J to 4 bases, leaving 10 bases not matched to a gene. The CDR3 DNA reads as TGTGCCAGCGGGGGACTAGCGCCTTCCGGCACCGGGGAGCTGTTTTTT. This encodes CASGGLAPSGTGELFF.

J is TRBJ1-3 and V is TRBV7-9; D is ambiguous. The CDR3 has 15 amino acids. Germline V gene sequence: CDR1 SEHNR, CDR2 FQNEAQ (reference sequence). With 4 bases removed from V and 0 bases from J, the gap between germline ends came to 10 bases. The CDR3 sequence is CASSSPANSGNTIYF. CDR3 sequence (DNA): TGTGCCAGCAGCTCCCCAGCAAACTCTGGAAACACCATATATTTT.

The chain combines TRBV29-1 with TRBJ2-7; 11 bases map to TRBD1. This CDR3 has 14 residues. Germline loops: CDR1 SQVTM, CDR2 ANQGSEA. V lost 6 bases to trimming and J lost 2 bases; unmatched junction nucleotides: 6. CDR3 sequence reads: CSVAGTGGPYEQYF. In nucleotides, the CDR3 is TGCAGCGTGGCCGGGACAGGGGGACCCTACGAGCAGTACTTC.

This clone was detected only a few times. The chain recombines TRBV28 with TRBJ1-5; D not resolved. Germline assignment: CDR1 MDHEN and CDR2 SYDVKM. This CDR3 comprises 12 residues. V lost 5 bases, J lost 6 bases, and 8 bases lay in between. In DNA form, the CDR3 reads TGTGCCAGCAGTACCGCAGGTCAGCCCCAGCATTTT. Encoded protein: CASSTAGQPQHF. Combining the CDR3 with reference TRBV28 and TRBJ1-5 gives the whole variable domain DVKVTQSSRYLVKRTGEKVFLECVQDMDHENMFWYRQDPGLGLRLIYFSYDVKMKEKGDIPEGYSVSREKKERFSLILESASTNQTSMYLCASSTAGQPQHFGDGTRLSIL.

The chain is built from TRBV30 and TRBJ2-3; D could derive from TRBD1 or TRBD2 (5 bases each). Looked up from germline, CDR1 is GTSNPN and CDR2 is SVGIG (reference sequence). The CDR3 is 15 residues long. V shed 3 bases and J shed 4 bases, with 17 bases lying between them. This chain's CDR3 is CAWSAGTRSADTQYF. The CDR3 region has the DNA TGTGCCTGGAGCGCTGGGACCCGGAGCGCAGATACGCAGTATTTT. Together with reference TRBV30 and TRBJ2-3, the CDR3 gives the full variable domain: SQTIHQWPATLVQPVGSPLSLECTVEGTSNPNLYWYRQAAGRGLQLLFYSVGIGQISSEVPQNLSASRPQDRQFILSSKKLLLSDSGFYLCAWSAGTRSADTQYFGPGTRLTVL.

A few counts support this clone. The chain uses TRBV7-9 and TRBJ1-1, with TRBD1 matching 7 bases. J gave up 0 bases and V 5 bases, and 12 bases lay outside the gene matches. The length of the CDR3 is 17 residues. CDR1 SEHNR and CDR2 FQNEAQ come from the germline V gene (reference sequence). As DNA, the CDR3 is TGTGCCAGCAGCATTATCCCGACAGGGCCCATGAACACTGAAGCTTTCTTT. It translates to CASSIIPTGPMNTEAFF.

The rearrangement uses TRBV7-9 and TRBJ2-3, with 11 bases that match TRBD2. CDR3 size: 16 residues. V trimming: 2 bases; J trimming: 6 bases; junction bases outside the gene matches: 7. Germline V gene lookup returns CDR1 SEHNR and CDR2 FQNEAQ (reference sequence). The CDR3: CASSLFLAGGGDTQYF. CDR3 DNA sequence: TGTGCCAGCAGCTTATTCCTAGCGGGAGGCGGGGATACGCAGTATTTT.

The chain combines TRBV5-1 with TRBJ1-2; D possibly corresponds to TRBD1 (6 bases). Trimming stripped 5 bases from V and 4 bases from J, with 24 bases between. The germline V gene encodes CDR1 SGHRS and CDR2 YFSETQ. The CDR3 runs to 17 residues. CDR3 residues: CASRVPPQDSRSYGYTF. The CDR3 DNA follows: TGCGCCAGCAGGGTCCCCCCCCAGGACAGTAGATCCTATGGCTACACCTTC.

The chain couples TRBV9 to TRBJ2-1; D possibly corresponds to TRBD1 (6 bases). Trimming removed 4 bases from V and 7 bases from J, with 15 bases in between. The CDR3 has 14 residues. The germline gives CDR1 SGDLS, CDR2 YYNGEE. The CDR3 nucleotides are TGTGCCAGCAGCCCCAGGGGAATTGTAAATGAGCAGTTCTTC. It is translated as CASSPRGIVNEQFF.

V gene TRBV12-5 combines with J gene TRBJ2-7, with 8 bases fitting TRBD1. Germline V lookup: CDR1 LGHNT, CDR2 FRNRAP. The CDR3 is made up of 15 amino acids. With 0 bases clipped from V and 7 bases from J, the junction kept 8 bases outside the gene matches. Written as DNA, the CDR3 is TGTGCTAGTGGTTTGGTAAGATGGACAGGGCGGGAGCAGTACTTC. Translated, it gives CASGLVRWTGREQYF.